This entry concerns a single T cell receptor (beta chain). Its antigen is unidentified. Trimming took off 4 bases at V and 12 bases at J, with 22 bases between the two ends. The CDR3 is 15 residues long. Germline values: CDR1 MDHEN, CDR2 SYDVKM. This entry is derived from a study of lymphopenia after photon versus proton radiotherapy. The repertoire was sequenced with immunoSEQ multiplex PCR; TCRdb's copy has only in-frame clones and lacks some. The sample has approximately 7,000 clones, roughly nine tenths seen once; the top ten hold approximately 15%. Regarding the study as a whole: In patients who died, overall survival fell as post-nadir TCR diversity dropped more. Oligoclonal CD8+ Temra expansion after nadir drove photon patients' diversity drop. Photon-treated patients lost naive T cells and TCR diversity; proton-treated stayed stable. Better survival with proton therapy was suggested as possible, not demonstrated.

This material consisted of peripheral blood, taken from a patient treated with photon-based radiotherapy. The rearrangement links TRBV28 to TRBJ2-1; TRBD2 is a possible D gene (5 bases). This receptor was obtained from a man in his 60s with cholangiocarcinoma. As DNA, the CDR3 is TGTGCCAGCAGTTCCCTGCGTGGACGGACTTTGGTGCAGTTCTTC. Its protein is CASSSLRGRTLVQFF.